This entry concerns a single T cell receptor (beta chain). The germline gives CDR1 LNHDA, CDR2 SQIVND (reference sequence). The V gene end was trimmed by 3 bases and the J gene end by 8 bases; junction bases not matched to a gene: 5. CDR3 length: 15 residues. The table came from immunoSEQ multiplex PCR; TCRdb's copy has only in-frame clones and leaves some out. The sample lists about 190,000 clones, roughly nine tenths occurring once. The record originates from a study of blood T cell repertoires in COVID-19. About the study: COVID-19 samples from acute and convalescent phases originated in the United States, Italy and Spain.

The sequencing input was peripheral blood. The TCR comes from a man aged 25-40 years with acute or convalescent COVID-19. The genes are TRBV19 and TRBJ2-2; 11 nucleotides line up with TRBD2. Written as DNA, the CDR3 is TGTGCCAGTAGTATTCGGTCTAGCGGGAGGGGGGAGCTGTTTTTT. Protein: CASSIRSSGRGELFF.